These 14 T cell receptor beta chains were sequenced from one sample in a study of graft-versus-host responses after intestinal transplantation (dated by TCRdb to 2020 to 2023). Per the publication, the time point label means: cells obtained before transplantation from donor or recipient. No antigen has been assigned to these receptors. Receptor amplification or capture employed the immunoSEQ multiplex PCR assay. TCRdb limited this immuneACCESS table to in-frame rearrangements with V and J called. A share of clones is missing; checked studies link under half to unresolved V genes, and the rest is unexplained. This sample is represented by 85,000 to 95,000 clones; about 93% of them were singletons. Jointly, the top ten make up approximately 2% of the sample. The material was unstimulated CD8+ T cells sorted from spleen or lymph node cells, obtained before intestinal transplant. The receptors here all came from a human donor who received an intestinal transplant.

The rearrangement uses TRBV7-8 and TRBJ1-6; D ambiguous. Germline CDR1 SGHVS, CDR2 FQNEAQ. CDR3 length: 17 amino acids. Trimming removed 1 base from V and 4 bases from J, with 14 bases in between. CDR3 in amino acids: CASSLVPRREYNSPLHF. CDR3 DNA: TGTGCCAGCAGCTTAGTTCCACGGAGGGAGTATAATTCACCCCTCCACTTT.

V and J are TRBV21-1 and TRBJ1-2; the table's D call, TRBD1, was not checked against the DNA. TRBV21-1 is designated a pseudogene. The CDR3 spans 14 residues. CDR3 bases: TGTGCCAGCAGCAAAGTTGGCCTCCTCTATGGCTACACCTTC. Translation gives CASSKVGLLYGYTF.

The CDR3 bases are TGTGCCTGGAGTGTACATATTACAGATACGCAGTATTTT. This gives the protein CAWSVHITDTQYF. The chain couples TRBV30 to TRBJ2-3; no clear D. Germline loops: CDR1 GTSNPN, CDR2 SVGIG (reference sequence). Trimming left V 0 bases short and J 3 bases short, with 7 bases between. This CDR3 is built from 13 residues.

As to this clone: Within the sample, other DNA sequences also encode this same CDR3. CDR3 coding DNA: TGCGCCAGCAGCCAAGATCGGGGCTCTGGGGCCAACGTCCTGACTTTC. This gives the protein CASSQDRGSGANVLTF. The rearrangement links TRBV4-3 to TRBJ2-6; D might be TRBD2 (5 bases). This CDR3 has 16 amino acids. Germline V lookup: CDR1 LGHNA, CDR2 YSLEER. Trimming took 0 bases from V and 0 from J, leaving 6 bases between them.

The chain links TRBV13 to TRBJ2-4, with D maybe TRBD2 (6 bases). CDR3 length: 16 residues. V lost 1 base, J lost 1 base, and 11 bases lay in between. The germline gives CDR1 PRHDT, CDR2 FYEKMQ (reference sequence). The DNA of the CDR3 is TGTGCCAGCAGCTTAGTCGGCGGAGGGGCCAAAAACATTCAGTACTTC. Its protein is CASSLVGGGAKNIQYF. Based on the CDR3 plus reference TRBV13 and TRBJ2-4, the full variable domain is AAGVIQSPRHLIKEKRETATLKCYPIPRHDTVYWYQQGPGQDPQFLISFYEKMQSDKGSIPDRFSAQQFSDYHSELNMSSLELGDSALYFCASSLVGGGAKNIQYFGAGTRLSVL.

The chain recombines TRBV9 with TRBJ2-1; D is possibly TRBD2 (6 bases). V was clipped by 3 bases and J by 10 bases, with 8 bases between them. CDR1 SGDLS and CDR2 YYNGEE come from the germline V gene. The CDR3 consists of 11 residues. Written as DNA, the CDR3 is TGTGCCAGCAGCGCGGGAGCGGAGCAGTTCTTC. It encodes CASSAGAEQFF. Together with reference TRBV9 and TRBJ2-1, the CDR3 gives the full variable domain: DSGVTQTPKHLITATGQRVTLRCSPRSGDLSVYWYQQSLDQGLQFLIQYYNGEERAKGNILERFSAQQFPDLHSELNLSSLELGDSALYFCASSAGAEQFFGPGTRLTVL.

This sequence joins TRBV11-2 and TRBJ2-2; the match to TRBD2 covers 12 bases. V trimming: 8 bases; J trimming: 3 bases; junction bases outside the gene matches: 7. The CDR3 contains 16 residues. Germline assignment: CDR1 SGHAT and CDR2 FQNNGV. CDR3 amino acids: CASGRLAGVYTGELFF. The CDR3 bases are TGTGCCAGCGGAAGACTAGCGGGGGTCTACACCGGGGAGCTGTTTTTT.

As regards this clone: The junction departs from germline at one end; a sequencing error may be responsible. This chain joins TRBV5-6 and TRBJ2-2; D might be TRBD2 (5 bases). Per the germline V gene, CDR1 is SGHDT and CDR2 is YYEEEE. The CDR3 is made up of 14 amino acids. The CDR3 here is CASSLDEGNRGAVF. The CDR3, as DNA: TGTGCCAGCAGCTTGGATGAAGGGAACCGGGGAGCTGTTTTT.

V usage is TRBV4-3 and J usage is TRBJ1-1, with D possibly TRBD1 on 6 matching bases. With 0 bases removed from V and 1 base from J, the gap between germline ends came to 18 bases. Per germline, CDR1 LGHNA and CDR2 YSLEER. CDR3 length equals 18 residues. The CDR3 DNA reads as TGCGCCAGCAGCCAAGATTACGGCCTGGGGGGGCAGAACACTGAAGCTTTCTTT. Protein sequence: CASSQDYGLGGQNTEAFF.

The J gene is TRBJ2-7, the V gene TRBV27; no clear D gene. Germline CDR1 MNHEY, CDR2 SMNVEV (reference sequence). Trimming pared 2 bases from V and 4 bases from J, leaving 12 bases between. The CDR3 has 14 amino acids. CDR3 nucleotide sequence: TGTGCCAGCAGTTTACGCGGCGGATCATACGAGCAGTACTTC. It is translated as CASSLRGGSYEQYF.

J is TRBJ1-1 and V is TRBV30, with TRBD1 as a possible D gene (6 bases). The CDR3 has 12 amino acids. CDR1 GTSNPN and CDR2 SVGIG come from the germline V gene (reference sequence). The V end was cut by 2 bases, the J end by 8 bases, with 12 bases between. CDR3 protein: CAWSLGAREAFF. The CDR3 DNA reads as TGTGCCTGGAGTCTGGGGGCCCGGGAAGCTTTCTTT.

Within the sample, this clone is medium-sized (0.01 to 0.1%). The genes are TRBV2 and TRBJ2-1; D gene ambiguous. Trimming cost V 8 bases and J 7 bases, with 15 bases left between them. The CDR3 length is 13 residues. Germline V gene data show CDR1 as SNHLY and CDR2 as FYNNEI. The CDR3 protein is CASLKSTGNEQFF. Here the CDR3 DNA reads TGTGCCAGCCTAAAATCGACCGGGAATGAGCAGTTCTTC.

The DNA for the CDR3 is TGCGCCAGCAGCCAAGGGCATAATTCTTTGAACACTGAAGCTTTCTTT. As protein: CASSQGHNSLNTEAFF. V gene TRBV4-3 combines with J gene TRBJ1-1; D gene ambiguous. Per germline, CDR1 LGHNA and CDR2 YSLEER. The CDR3 totals 16 residues. V gave up 1 base and J gave up 0 bases, with 12 bases separating them.

This sequence joins TRBV14 and TRBJ1-1; 9 nucleotides match TRBD1. Losses at the gene ends were 3 bases for V and 4 bases for J; bases not matched to a gene: 3. The CDR3 sequence is 14 residues long. The V gene's germline CDR1 is SGHDN and CDR2 FVKESK. The CDR3: CASSQGQGGTEAFF. CDR3 DNA: TGTGCCAGCAGCCAGGGACAGGGAGGCACTGAAGCTTTCTTT.